The 20 T cell receptor beta chains below all came from one sample that was sequenced in a study of tumor-infiltrating lymphocytes in primary liver carcinoma. Total RNA amounting to around 540 ng was the source from which TCR beta cDNA was made with a constant-region primer. Three nested multiplex PCR rounds, a slightly modified ARM-PCR, produced the libraries for TCR beta. Use of TRBV1-TRBV30 forward primers with a C-beta reverse primer characterized the first two PCR rounds, which lasted 10 cycles each. TCRdb re-called the multiplex PCR reads with MiXCR, one entry per CDR3 protein. The sample has more than 85,000 distinct CDR3 sequences; around 84% are singletons. RNA and DNA were co-extracted from approximately 20-30 mg of unsorted bulk tissue. What was sequenced was liver tumor tissue from sampling region 3. Regarding subset: tumor region T3, left-lateral pole. These receptors all come from a middle-aged man with primary liver carcinoma and hepatitis B virus infection.

V usage is TRBV7-9 and J usage is TRBJ1-2; TRBD1 agrees at 7 bases. Germline V lookup: CDR1 SEHNR, CDR2 FQNEAQ (reference sequence). The CDR3 loop spans 14 amino acids. V was clipped by 7 bases and J by 8 bases; unmatched bases: 13. As DNA, the CDR3 is TGTGCCAGCAACCGTGCAGGGGGAACCGGGGGCTACACCTTC. Its translation: CASNRAGGTGGYTF.

This clonotype was found a few times. An end of the junction does not agree with germline; a read error may underlie this. This CDR3 reads CASQRGLQETHYF. The CDR3 region has the DNA TGTGCCTCTCAGCGGGGCCTCCAGGAGACCCACTACTTC. This sequence joins TRBV10-3 and TRBJ2-5; 7 nucleotides match TRBD2. Germline loops: CDR1 ENHRY, CDR2 SYGVKD. This CDR3 region has 13 residues.

To note about this clonotype: The germline gene is not matched at one end of the junction; a read error may be the cause. The chain links TRBV5-4 to TRBJ1-1, with a possible D match to TRBD1 (5 bases). Per germline, CDR1 SGHNT and CDR2 YYREEE (reference sequence). The CDR3 has 14 residues. This chain's CDR3 is CASSLGDLKTEAFF. DNA of the CDR3: TGTGCCAGCAGCTTGGGGGACTTGAAAACTGAAGCTTTCTTT.

The table lists this clonotype with a count of one. The rearrangement joins TRBV5-5 to TRBJ1-1; 11 positions agree with TRBD1. From germline, CDR1 is SGHKS and CDR2 YYEKEE (reference sequence). J lost 7 bases, V lost 1 base, and 6 bases had no gene match. The CDR3 length is 15 residues. CDR3 bases: TGTGCCAGCAGCTTGCTCGGGACAGGGGGTATTGAAGCTTTCTTT. Its protein product is CASSLLGTGGIEAFF.

The J gene is TRBJ2-7, the V gene TRBV11-2, with D possibly called TRBD1 or TRBD2 (5 bases each). This CDR3 region has 15 residues. Germline V gene lookup returns CDR1 SGHAT and CDR2 FQNNGV. V was cut by 2 bases and J by 6 bases, with 17 bases left in between. The DNA of the CDR3 is TGTGCCAGCAGCTTACGAGGGACGGTGGAAAGCGAGCAGTACTTC. This encodes CASSLRGTVESEQYF.

Points on this clonotype: At one end the junction does not follow the germline gene, possibly because of a read error. The gene calls are TRBV6-6 and TRBJ2-7; maybe TRBD2 (6 bases). CDR3 length equals 13 residues. The germline V gene has CDR1 MNHNY and CDR2 SVGAGI (reference sequence). CDR3 sequence reads: CASIWTISYEQYF. CDR3 DNA: TGTGCCAGCATTTGGACTATCTCCTATGAGCAGTACTTC.

A note on this clonotype: The junction does not match germline at one end; this may be a read error. This chain connects TRBV4-3 to TRBJ1-4, with TRBD1 identical over 8 bases. Germline V gene data show CDR1 as LGHNA and CDR2 as YSLEER. The CDR3 extends over 19 amino acids. CDR3: CASSQEYGRGRDTNEKPFF. CDR3 sequence (DNA): TGCGCCAGCAGCCAAGAGTATGGCAGGGGGCGCGATACTAATGAAAAACCGTTTTTT.

In its sample, this clonotype was seen once. The chain combines TRBV12-3 or TRBV12-4 with TRBJ2-3; the match to TRBD2 covers 7 bases. CDR3 length: 16 amino acids. Unmatched junction bases numbered 20, after V lost 6 bases and J lost 11 bases. The CDR3 spells CASSRRTSGSTYRQYF. The CDR3 coding sequence is TGTGCCAGCAGCCGTCGGACTAGTGGGAGCACATATAGGCAGTATTTT.

Comments on this clonotype: At one of its ends the junction is not consistent with the germline gene, which may arise from a read error. The rearrangement uses TRBV28 and TRBJ2-3; D unresolved. Germline CDR1 is MDHEN and CDR2 is SYDVKM. There are 14 residues in the CDR3. The CDR3 DNA follows: TGTGCTAGCAGTCTCCCCCCCGGAACAGATACGCAGTATTTT. Protein product: CASSLPPGTDTQYF.

This clonotype showed up just a few times. A clone one base away is much larger, so this may be a read error. This rearrangement joins TRBV7-8 to TRBJ2-5; 10 nucleotides match TRBD2. There are 15 residues in the CDR3. The V segment lost 5 bases and the J segment 5 bases; nucleotides outside the gene matches: 8. Germline V gene lookup returns CDR1 SGHVS and CDR2 FQNEAQ. CDR3 in DNA: TGTGCCAGCAGCATTAGTAGAGCGGGAGGGGAGACCCAGTACTTC. Translated, it gives CASSISRAGGETQYF.

Regarding this clonotype: One end of the junction does not line up with germline, which may come from a read error. The chain combines TRBV5-4 with TRBJ2-5; possibly TRBD2 for D (7 bases). CDR1 is SGHNT, CDR2 YYREEE, per germline (reference sequence). There are 15 residues in the CDR3. The CDR3 coding sequence is TGTGTCAGCCGAAAGGGGGGGAGGGGCGAAGAGAGCCAGTACTTC. As protein: CVSRKGGRGEESQYF.

This clonotype was observed at least ten times. This chain joins TRBV10-3 and TRBJ2-5; 9 bases match TRBD1. This CDR3 is 14 amino acids long. Looked up from germline, CDR1 is ENHRY and CDR2 is SYGVKD. Germline trimming cut 7 bases from V and 3 bases from J; bases unmatched to any gene: 6. This CDR3 reads CAIKKGDREETQYF. In nucleotides, the CDR3 is TGTGCCATCAAAAAAGGGGACAGGGAAGAGACCCAGTACTTC.

The genes are TRBV18 and TRBJ2-5; D might be TRBD2 (5 bases). The CDR3 is made up of 13 amino acids. The V gene lost 3 bases and the J gene lost 4 bases, with 9 bases spanning the gap. From germline, CDR1 is KGHSH and CDR2 LQKENI. The CDR3 sequence is CASSPIEGETQYF. CDR3 DNA sequence: TGTGCCAGCTCACCGATAGAGGGAGAGACCCAGTACTTC.

About this clonotype itself: One junction end disagrees with the germline gene, perhaps due to a read error. The J gene is TRBJ2-6, the V gene TRBV12-3 or TRBV12-4; perhaps TRBD2 as D (6 bases). The CDR3 runs 21 residues. The CDR3 spells CASSRTRLVPGRASGVNIPTF. CDR3 nucleotide sequence: TGTGCCAGCAGTCGGACCCGACTAGTCCCCGGTCGGGCCTCTGGGGTCAACATCCCGACTTTT.

By frequency in the sample, this clonotype is medium-sized. The rearrangement joins TRBV29-1 to TRBJ2-4; 7 nucleotides agree with TRBD1. The CDR3 has 13 amino acids. With 5 bases clipped from V and 7 bases from J, the junction kept 8 bases outside the gene matches. CDR1 is SQVTM and CDR2 is ANQGSEA in the germline V gene. CDR3 nucleotide sequence: TGCAGCGTTACGGACAGGTGGGGGAACATTCAGTACTTC. As protein: CSVTDRWGNIQYF.

Concerning this clonotype: Germline and junction disagree at one end, which may indicate a read error. The chain is built from TRBV13 and TRBJ2-1, with D unclear. This CDR3 has 15 residues. Germline values: CDR1 PRHDT, CDR2 FYEKMQ (reference sequence). CDR3 nucleotides: TGTGACAGCACCTTAGACCCGGGCTCCTACAATGAGCAGTTCTTC. Its translation is CDSTLDPGSYNEQFF.

This clonotype was seen repeatedly, ten times or more. One junction end does not reproduce the germline sequence, and a read error may be involved. The rearrangement joins TRBV5-4 to TRBJ2-3, with D possibly TRBD2 on 7 matching bases. Looked up from germline, CDR1 is SGHNT and CDR2 is YYREEE (reference sequence). The CDR3 totals 17 residues. The CDR3 sequence: CASNLGGGQTRTDTQYF. The CDR3 region has the DNA TGTGCCAGCAACTTGGGGGGGGGCCAAACCCGAACAGATACGCAGTATTTT.

This clonotype was observed a few times. The final CDR3 position lacks the conserved phenylalanine or tryptophan, pointing to a likely read error. The chain uses TRBV4-2 and TRBJ2-1, with D perhaps matching TRBD2 (6 bases). The germline CDR1 and CDR2 sequences are LGHNA and YNFKEQ. With 0 bases removed from V and 10 bases from J, the gap between germline ends came to 19 bases. There are 16 residues in the CDR3. The CDR3 here is CASSQDGGGAKREQFL. The CDR3 coding sequence is TGTGCCAGCAGCCAAGATGGTGGCGGGGCAAAAAGGGAGCAGTTCCTC.

In its sample, this clonotype was seen a few times. The CDR3 does not close with the conserved phenylalanine or tryptophan, likely indicating a read error. No DNA is shown, since the ends of the CDR3 on it are uncertain; the CDR3 is the one TCRdb lists. The rearrangement joins TRBV4-1 to TRBJ2-2; the D call of TRBD2 is as the table states it, not checked on the DNA. Germline CDR1 reads MGHRA; CDR2 reads YSYEKL. The CDR3 is 17 residues long, counting both termini. CDR3 loop: CASSQDPKRGAIGELFS.

This clonotype has a count of ten or more. The gene calls are TRBV28 and TRBJ2-7; D remains ambiguous. Germline-derived CDR1 and CDR2 are MDHEN and SYDVKM. The V end lost 5 bases, the J end lost 3 bases, and 14 bases lay between the germline ends. This CDR3 has 14 residues. CDR3 nucleotides: TGTGCCAGCAGTCCCCTATTAAGGGACTACGAGCAGTACTTC. Translating gives CASSPLLRDYEQYF.